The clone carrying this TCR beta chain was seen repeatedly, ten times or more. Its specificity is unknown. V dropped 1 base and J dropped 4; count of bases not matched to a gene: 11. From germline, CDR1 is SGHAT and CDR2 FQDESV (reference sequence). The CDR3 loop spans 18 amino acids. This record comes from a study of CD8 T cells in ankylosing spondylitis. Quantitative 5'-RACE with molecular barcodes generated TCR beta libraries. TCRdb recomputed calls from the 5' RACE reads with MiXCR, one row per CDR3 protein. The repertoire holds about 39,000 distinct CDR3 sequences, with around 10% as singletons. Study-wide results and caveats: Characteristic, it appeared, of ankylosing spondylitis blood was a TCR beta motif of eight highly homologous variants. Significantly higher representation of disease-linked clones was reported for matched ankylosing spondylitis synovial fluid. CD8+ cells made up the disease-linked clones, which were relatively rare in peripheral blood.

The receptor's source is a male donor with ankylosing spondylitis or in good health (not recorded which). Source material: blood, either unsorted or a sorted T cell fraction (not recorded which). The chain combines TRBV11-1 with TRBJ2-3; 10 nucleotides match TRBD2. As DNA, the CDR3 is TGTGCCAGCAGCTTAGGATCCCCAGCGGGAGGGCGCGCAGATACGCAGTATTTT. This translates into CASSLGSPAGGRADTQYF. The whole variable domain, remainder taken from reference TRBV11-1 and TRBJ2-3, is EAEVAQSPRYKITEKSQAVAFWCDPISGHATLYWYRQILGQGPELLVQFQDESVVDDSQLPKDRFSAERLKGVDSTLKIQPAELGDSAMYLCASSLGSPAGGRADTQYFGPGTRLTVL.